This T cell receptor beta chain was recorded in a study of spatial heterogeneity in lung cancer. Study-wide points: How many expanded intratumoral alpha and beta TCRs were present tracked the tumor mutation count, which was a count of nonsynonymous mutations. Tumor T cell coverage was estimated at roughly 7% for alpha and more than 11% for beta chains.

TCRdb fed the 5' RACE reads into MiXCR, producing one record per CDR3 protein. Here the sample spans about 16,000 distinct CDR3 sequences, under 8% being singletons. This clonotype was counted at least ten times. Its matching antigen is unknown. From germline, CDR1 is SGHRS and CDR2 YFSETQ. The CDR3 runs to 20 residues. The J segment lost 4 bases and the V segment lost 2 bases, leaving 11 bases of the junction unmatched. The time point denotes: sample taken at primary tumor resection. The receptor's source is a male donor with early-stage non-small cell lung cancer. V is TRBV5-1 and J is TRBJ2-2, with 16 bases lining up with TRBD2. The specimen was lung tumor tissue, collected at surgery. This chain's CDR3 is CASSFLPGLAGGRITGELFF. CDR3 nucleotide sequence: TGCGCCAGCAGCTTCTTACCGGGACTAGCGGGAGGGCGAATCACCGGGGAGCTGTTTTTT. The full variable domain, its missing parts supplied by reference TRBV5-1 and TRBJ2-2, is KAGVTQTPRYLIKTRGQQVTLSCSPISGHRSVSWYQQTPGQGLQFLFEYFSETQRNKGNFPGRFSGRQFSNSRSEMNVSTLELGDSALYLCASSFLPGLAGGRITGELFFGEGSRLTVL.